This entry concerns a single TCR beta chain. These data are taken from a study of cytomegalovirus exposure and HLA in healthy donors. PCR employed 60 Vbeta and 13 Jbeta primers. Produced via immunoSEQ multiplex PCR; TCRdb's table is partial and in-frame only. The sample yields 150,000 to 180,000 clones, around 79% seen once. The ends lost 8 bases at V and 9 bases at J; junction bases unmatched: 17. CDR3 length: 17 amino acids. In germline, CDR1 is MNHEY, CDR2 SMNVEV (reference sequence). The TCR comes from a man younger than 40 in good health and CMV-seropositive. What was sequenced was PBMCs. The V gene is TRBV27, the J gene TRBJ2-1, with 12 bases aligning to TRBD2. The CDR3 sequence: CASRGTSGWIRGSEQFF. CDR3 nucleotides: TGTGCCAGCCGGGGGACTAGCGGGTGGATACGAGGGAGTGAGCAGTTCTTC.